This T cell receptor beta chain was identified during a study of memory CD4+ T cells and cytomegalovirus serostatus. Remarks on this clone: Its antigen remains unknown.

Points from the study as a whole: Repertoires predicted CMV serostatus with median bootstrapped AUC of about 0.94. Of 150 to 200 reported CMV TCRbeta sequences, under 70 were found in memory CD4+ repertoires. Suggested: most of the CMV-linked TCR signature lies in CD4+ memory cells.

The CDR3 is 15 amino acids. Germline V gene data show CDR1 as MNHEY and CDR2 as SVGAGI. Losses at the gene ends were 2 bases for V and 2 bases for J; bases not matched to a gene: 5. Single viable CD3+CD4+CD8-CD45RO+ cells were sorted as the memory CD4+ T cells. Donors' CMV status reflects serum IgG against pp150, pp28, p38, p52. Repertoires were generated with immunoSEQ multiplex PCR, while TCRdb's copy carries only in-frame clones and drops some. Found here are about 50,000 clones, roughly 73% of them singletons; the top ten hold roughly 0.76%. The sample taken for sequencing was memory CD4+ T cells from blood. The sequence was obtained from an adult in good health and CMV-seronegative. V and J are TRBV6-5 and TRBJ2-7; 8 bases align to TRBD1. CDR3 DNA: TGTGCCAGCAGTTACCGGATACAGGGGGCCTACGAGCAGTACTTC. This sequence encodes CASSYRIQGAYEQYF.